This entry lists 14 T cell receptor beta chains sequenced from one sample in a study of blood T cell repertoires in COVID-19. Clones were read by immunoSEQ multiplex PCR, and TCRdb kept only the in-frame ones, dropping some. The sample lists 80,000 to 100,000 clones; approximately 82% were seen once. Sequenced material: peripheral blood. The receptors were sampled from a man in his sixties or seventies with active or convalescent COVID-19.

The chain couples TRBV5-5 to TRBJ2-1; 10 bases are a match to TRBD2. Germline values: CDR1 SGHKS, CDR2 YYEKEE (reference sequence). The CDR3 is 19 residues long. V shed 0 bases, J shed 6 bases, and the junction held 15 bases outside the gene matches. CDR3 in amino acids: CASSLGYRSGTSATNEQFF. The CDR3 DNA reads as TGTGCCAGCAGCTTGGGATACCGTTCCGGGACTAGCGCGACCAATGAGCAGTTCTTC.

The chain uses TRBV6-5 and TRBJ2-7, with 11 bases identical to TRBD1. The V and J ends lost 7 bases and 6 bases, in that order; junction bases with no gene match: 5. The CDR3 extends over 13 amino acids. From germline, CDR1 is MNHEY and CDR2 SVGAGI. The DNA for the CDR3 is TGTGCCAGCATCCGGACAGGGGGCTTCGAGCAGTACTTC. Amino acid sequence: CASIRTGGFEQYF.

This clone has a handful of counts. This chain links TRBV5-8 with TRBJ2-6; D may be TRBD1 (5 bases). The germline V gene has CDR1 SGHTS and CDR2 YDEGEE. This CDR3 region has 16 residues. Trimming took 2 bases from V and 4 from J, leaving 13 bases between them. CDR3 residues: CASSFGAAFGANVLTF. The CDR3 DNA is TGTGCCAGCAGCTTTGGGGCAGCCTTCGGGGCCAACGTCCTGACTTTC. The full variable domain, rest sourced from reference TRBV5-8 and TRBJ2-6, is EAGVTQSPTHLIKTRGQQATLRCSPISGHTSVYWYQQALGLGLQFLLWYDEGEERNRGNFPPRFSGRQFPNYSSELNVNALELEDSALYLCASSFGAAFGANVLTFGAGSRLTVL.

The chain uses TRBV12-3 or TRBV12-4 and TRBJ2-3; perhaps TRBD1 as D (5 bases). The CDR3 is 12 amino acids. V was clipped by 3 bases and J by 9 bases, with 10 bases between them. The DNA for the CDR3 is TGTGCCAGCAGTTTGGGGCAGACAACGCAGTATTTT. It codes for CASSLGQTTQYF.

The chain links TRBV5-4 to TRBJ2-3; D remains ambiguous. CDR1 and CDR2 from the germline V gene are SGHNT and YYREEE (reference sequence). This CDR3 region has 14 residues. Trimming stripped 1 base from V and 0 bases from J, with 6 bases between. CDR3 in amino acids: CASSLKSSTDTQYF. The CDR3 coding sequence is TGTGCCAGCAGCTTGAAATCTAGCACAGATACGCAGTATTTT.

The rearrangement uses TRBV7-2 and TRBJ2-7, with 8 bases that match TRBD2. Germline V CDR1 and CDR2: SGHTA, FQGNSA. The CDR3 is made up of 16 amino acids. V shed 4 bases and J 3 bases; nucleotides not matched to a gene: 11. The chain's CDR3 is CASSSGGAISFYEQYF. CDR3 nucleotide sequence: TGTGCCAGCAGCTCCGGGGGGGCGATCTCCTTCTACGAGCAGTACTTC.

The J gene is TRBJ2-7, the V gene TRBV5-1; 8 bases are shared with TRBD1. V shed 4 bases, J shed 5 bases, and the junction held 17 bases outside the gene matches. From germline, CDR1 is SGHRS and CDR2 YFSETQ. CDR3 length equals 17 residues. CDR3 protein: CASSTGRNDRGVNEQYF. DNA for the CDR3: TGCGCCAGCAGCACCGGTCGGAACGACAGGGGTGTCAACGAGCAGTACTTC.

The CDR3 here is CSVEQGLYEQYF. In DNA, the CDR3 is TGCAGCGTTGAACAGGGGCTCTACGAGCAGTACTTC. The rearrangement uses TRBV29-1 and TRBJ2-7, with D tentatively TRBD1 (6 bases). With 2 bases removed from V and 3 bases from J, the gap between germline ends came to 8 bases. This CDR3 region has 12 residues. Germline V gene lookup returns CDR1 SQVTM and CDR2 ANQGSEA.

This rearrangement joins TRBV27 to TRBJ2-7, with 8 bases fitting TRBD2. Losses at the gene ends were 4 bases for V and 5 bases for J; bases not matched to a gene: 10. Germline V gene lookup returns CDR1 MNHEY and CDR2 SMNVEV (reference sequence). This CDR3 region has 15 residues. The CDR3 here is CASSSRLARTNEQYF. The CDR3 region has the DNA TGTGCCAGCAGTTCAAGACTAGCGAGGACTAACGAGCAGTACTTC.

The chain employs TRBV7-8 and TRBJ2-6, with D maybe TRBD2 (6 bases). This CDR3 contains 15 residues. From germline, CDR1 is SGHVS and CDR2 FQNEAQ. Trimming removed 1 base at V and 3 bases at J, with 7 bases between. The CDR3 sequence is CASSLGGLGANVLTF. CDR3 DNA: TGTGCCAGCAGCTTAGGGGGACTTGGGGCCAACGTCCTGACTTTC. Variable domain in full (rest from reference TRBV7-8 and TRBJ2-6): GAGVSQSPRYKVAKRGQDVALRCDPISGHVSLFWYQQALGQGPEFLTYFQNEAQLDKSGLPSDRFFAERPEGSVSTLKIQRTQQEDSAVYLCASSLGGLGANVLTFGAGSRLTVL.

This sequence joins TRBV7-8 and TRBJ1-5, with 7 bases lining up with TRBD1. The CDR3 is made up of 13 amino acids. CDR1 is SGHVS, CDR2 FQNEAQ, per germline. Trimming cost V 8 bases and J 4 bases; bases outside gene matches: 5. The CDR3 here is CASSWDRNQPQHF. CDR3 in DNA: TGTGCCAGCTCATGGGACAGAAATCAGCCCCAGCATTTT.

V usage is TRBV2 and J usage is TRBJ2-6; 9 positions agree with TRBD1. Trimming at V came to 6 bases and at J to 5 bases, leaving 2 bases not matched to a gene. Germline CDR1 and CDR2: SNHLY and FYNNEI. The CDR3 contains 14 residues. CDR3 residues: CASRGQGRANVLTF. CDR3 nucleotides: TGTGCCAGCAGGGGACAGGGTCGGGCCAACGTCCTGACTTTC.

The chain is built from TRBV4-2 and TRBJ2-2, with D tentatively TRBD2 (6 bases). Trimming cost V 0 bases and J 6 bases, with 11 bases left between them. The CDR3 loop spans 15 amino acids. Germline lookup yields CDR1 LGHNA and CDR2 YNFKEQ. This chain's CDR3 is CASSQELAGPGELFF. The CDR3 bases are TGTGCCAGCAGCCAAGAACTAGCCGGCCCCGGGGAGCTGTTTTTT.

The chain is built from TRBV6-1 and TRBJ1-1; D not resolved. Trimming left V 2 bases short and J 0 bases short, with 7 bases between. Looked up from germline, CDR1 is MNHNS and CDR2 is SASEGT. CDR3 length: 14 amino acids. CDR3 protein: CASSEQFMNTEAFF. CDR3 nucleotides: TGTGCCAGCAGTGAACAGTTTATGAACACTGAAGCTTTCTTT.